A selection of T cell receptor beta chains follows, all from one sample in a study of shared clonotypes between healthy human individuals. Assay used: immunoSEQ multiplex PCR; TCRdb lists only in-frame clones, some missing. The table shows roughly 1,100,000 clones, with around 76% occurring only once. The specimen was memory CD4+ T cells sorted from blood. The receptors shown here come from a man between 18 and 29 years old in good health. Both conserved end residues are part of each CDR3. D genes are given only for firm matches. The size of a clone is reported for some rows only, either as once, few or many, or as a class for expanded clones.

TRBJ2-3 TRBD2 NA TRBV30 TGTGCCTGGAGCGCCCTAAGCGGGGTTTCAGATACGCAGTATTTT CAWSALSGVSDTQYF
TRBJ2-2 NA NA TRBV5-1 TGCGCCAGCAAGGAGGACGCGACTCGGGCCGGGGAGCTGTTTTTT CASKEDATRAGELFF
TRBJ1-4 NA NA TRBV18 TGTGCCAGCTCACCAGGGGCCGGTGAAAAACTGTTTTTT CASSPGAGEKLFF
TRBJ1-2 NA few TRBV11-2 TGTGCCAGCAGCTTAGACACCTCCTTCCGGGGCTACACCTTC CASSLDTSFRGYTF
TRBJ2-4 TRBD2 NA TRBV5-4 TGTGCCAGCAGCCGCCGGGGGGATCTAGCCAAAAACATTCAGTACTTC CASSRRGDLAKNIQYF
TRBJ1-2 NA NA TRBV28 TGTGCCAGCAGGCCCCCGACAGGCCTTGGGTATGGCTACACCTTC CASRPPTGLGYGYTF
TRBJ2-2 NA NA TRBV9 TGTGCCAGCAGCGGTAGGCAGGGCTTCACCGGGGAGCTGTTTTTT CASSGRQGFTGELFF
TRBJ1-2 NA NA TRBV5-1 TGCGCCAGCAGCCCCGGAGAGGGGAGCTACACCTTC CASSPGEGSYTF
TRBJ1-1 NA few TRBV5-1 TGCGCCAGCAGCTTGGCAGGGAACACTGAAGCTTTCTTT CASSLAGNTEAFF
TRBJ2-1 NA NA TRBV2 TGTGCCAGCAGTGAAGCGCTTCATGGTAGGGATGAGCAGTTCTTC CASSEALHGRDEQFF
TRBJ2-7 NA NA TRBV20-1 TGCAGTGCTAGGTCAAACGAGCAGTACTTC CSARSNEQYF
TRBJ1-6 NA few TRBV27 TGTGCCAGCAGGCTTCAAGGTTCACCCCTCCACTTT CASRLQGSPLHF
TRBJ2-7 TRBD2 NA TRBV10-3 TGTGCCATCAGTGCCGCTAGCGGGGGGTCTACCTACGAGCAGTACTTC CAISAASGGSTYEQYF
TRBJ1-5 NA once TRBV6-6 TGTGCCAGCAGCCTGGACACGCAGCCCCAGCATTTT CASSLDTQPQHF
TRBJ1-1 NA NA TRBV6-6 TGTGCCAGCAGTAATGGACAGAACACTGAAGCTTTCTTT CASSNGQNTEAFF
TRBJ2-3 TRBD2 NA TRBV28 TGTGCCAGCAGTTTATGGGGGACTAGCGGGACCACAGATACGCAGTATTTT CASSLWGTSGTTDTQYF
TRBJ2-5 TRBD2 NA TRBV29-1 TGCAGCGCCTCACCGGGACTAGCGGGGGGAGAGACCCAGTACTTC CSASPGLAGGETQYF
TRBJ1-1 NA NA TRBV7-2 TGTGCCAGCAGCTTAGGGTCACCGCCTAGACCTTTCTTT CASSLGSPPRPFF
TRBJ2-5 TRBD1 NA TRBV5-6 TGTGCCAGCAGCTCCGACAGGGTAAAGACCCAGTACTTC CASSSDRVKTQYF
TRBJ1-1 TRBD1 NA TRBV7-9 TGTGCCAGCAGCTTAGGTGGACAGGGCTTTGAAGCTTTCTTT CASSLGGQGFEAFF
TRBJ2-4 NA few TRBV6-1 TGTGCCAGCAGTGAAAGAGGGGGGAAAAACATTCAGTACTTC CASSERGGKNIQYF
TRBJ2-5 NA NA TRBV5-5 TGTGCCAGCAGCTTTGGACAGTGGGAGACCCAGTACTTC CASSFGQWETQYF
TRBJ2-7 NA NA TRBV6-1 TGTGCCAGCAATACAGGTCCCTACGAGCAGTACTTC CASNTGPYEQYF
TRBJ2-3 NA NA TRBV5-6 TGTGCCAGCAGCTTGGAGCCGAAGGGGGCAGATACGCAGTATTTT CASSLEPKGADTQYF
TRBJ2-5 NA once TRBV7-2 TGTGCCAGCAGCCCCCTAGGGTACCAAGAGACCCAGTACTTC CASSPLGYQETQYF
TRBJ1-5 TRBD1 NA TRBV18 TGTGCCAGCGCGGGACAGGGGTCCGATCAGCCCCAGCATTTT CASAGQGSDQPQHF
TRBJ2-5 NA NA TRBV7-8 TGTGCCAGCAGCTTAGCCGGGCTCAGTCAAGAGACCCAGTACTTC CASSLAGLSQETQYF
TRBJ2-1 NA NA TRBV7-2 TGTGCCAGCAGCTTATCTGGGGGTATCCCCTACAATGAGCAGTTCTTC CASSLSGGIPYNEQFF
TRBJ1-3 NA NA TRBV5-6 TGTGCCAGCCGTCGACACTTGAGCTCTGGAAACACCATATATTTT CASRRHLSSGNTIYF
TRBJ2-2 NA NA TRBV29-1 TGCAGCGTTGCGGACACCGGGGAGCTGTTTTTT CSVADTGELFF
TRBJ2-1 NA NA TRBV6-5 TGTGCCAGCAGGAAGGGGAGCCCCTACAATGAGCAGTTCTTC CASRKGSPYNEQFF
TRBJ2-3 NA many TRBV4-1 TGCGCCAGCAGCCAGGGCTTCATCAGCACAGATACGCAGTATTTT CASSQGFISTDTQYF
TRBJ1-2 TRBD1 many TRBV2 TGTGCCAGCAGTGAAAGCCTCACAGGGGGCAAGGGCTATGGCTACACCTTC CASSESLTGGKGYGYTF
TRBJ2-2 NA NA TRBV29-1 TGCAGCGGATCCGGGATAAACACCGGGGAGCTGTTTTTT CSGSGINTGELFF
TRBJ1-2 NA NA TRBV11-2 TGTGCCAGCAGCTTATGGCCGGGTCAGGGCAAAAACTATGGCTACACCTTC CASSLWPGQGKNYGYTF
TRBJ2-1 NA NA TRBV4-1 TGCGCCAGCAGCCAAGATCCTGTGAGTACCTACAATGAGCAGTTCTTC CASSQDPVSTYNEQFF
TRBJ1-6 NA NA TRBV6-1 TGTGCCAGCAGGAGGGAGGGTTCACCCCTCCACTTT CASRREGSPLHF
TRBJ2-3 NA NA TRBV11-2 TGTGCCAGCAGAGGGGAGGCAGATACGCAGTATTTT CASRGEADTQYF
TRBJ1-1 NA NA TRBV6-1 TGTGCCAGCAGTGAAGCTGGATGGACTGAAGCTTTCTTT CASSEAGWTEAFF
TRBJ1-2 NA NA TRBV5-1 TGCGCCAGCAGCTTGGATACAGGGCCTGGCTACACCTTC CASSLDTGPGYTF
TRBJ1-4 NA NA TRBV10-3 TGTGCCATCAAGTCCGGTGCCAATGAAAAACTGTTTTTT CAIKSGANEKLFF
TRBJ2-3 TRBD2 NA TRBV5-6 TGTGCCAGCAGCTTAAGGGCGACTAGCGGGGCAGATACGCAGTATTTT CASSLRATSGADTQYF
TRBJ2-7 TRBD2 NA TRBV7-8 TGTGCCAGCAGCTTAGACGGCGGGGGGGCCTACGAGCAGTACTTC CASSLDGGGAYEQYF
TRBJ2-1 TRBD2 NA TRBV30 TGTGCCTGGAGTGTTAAGAGCGGGAGCTCCTACAATGAGCAGTTCTTC CAWSVKSGSSYNEQFF
TRBJ2-2 NA NA TRBV19 TGTGCCAGTAGCCGGCCCGGAGGAACCGGGGAGCTGTTTTTT CASSRPGGTGELFF
TRBJ2-7 NA NA TRBV6-6 TGTGCCAGCAGTTACTCGGAGTTAGAATTCTACGAGCAGTACTTC CASSYSELEFYEQYF
TRBJ1-4 TRBD1 NA TRBV28 TGTGCCAGCAGTGGCCCCGGGACAGGGGGCTTTGAAAAACTGTTTTTT CASSGPGTGGFEKLFF
TRBJ1-1 NA NA TRBV5-1 TGCGCCAGCACCGAACAGCCAAACACTGAAGCTTTCTTT CASTEQPNTEAFF
TRBJ2-3 NA NA TRBV6-6 TGTGCCAGCAGTTATGGGCTAGTCAACACAGATACGCAGTATTTT CASSYGLVNTDTQYF
TRBJ2-5 TRBD2 once TRBV9 TGTGCCAGCAGCGCGGGACTAGCGGGGGGAGAGACCCAGTACTTC CASSAGLAGGETQYF
TRBJ1-4 NA NA TRBV4-2 TGTGCCAGCAGCCAACCAGGGAGAACCGATGAAAAACTGTTTTTT CASSQPGRTDEKLFF
TRBJ2-1 NA NA TRBV6-1 TGTGCCATCCAACCTCGAGATGAGCAGTTCTTC CAIQPRDEQFF
TRBJ1-2 NA NA TRBV6-1 TGTGCCAGCAGCCCGGGGGGGCGAGGAGGCTATGGCTACACCTTC CASSPGGRGGYGYTF
TRBJ1-6 NA few TRBV19 TGTGCCAGTAGTACCAGACAGGTTAATTCACCCCTCCACTTT CASSTRQVNSPLHF
TRBJ2-3 TRBD2 NA TRBV6-5 TGTGCCGCTAGCGGGGGGGCTGGAGATACGCAGTATTTT CAASGGAGDTQYF
TRBJ1-2 NA NA TRBV5-1 TGCGCCAGCAGCTTGGACACGGGGCAAGGTGGCTACACCTTC CASSLDTGQGGYTF